This entry lists 10 T cell receptor beta chains sequenced from one sample in a study of prognosis after radiotherapy for stage I lung cancer (dated by TCRdb to the early 2020s). Data came from an Illumina HiSeq 3000. Two rounds of multiplex PCR on genomic DNA were used to amplify the TCR beta CDR3 region. The first PCR round used primers specific to each TRBV and TRBJ gene, and the primer sequences were filed in Chinese patent CN105087789A. In TCRdb, the public reads were trimmed at Q25 with fastp and aligned with MiXCR, with productive beta chains retained. Here each entry gathers all rows of one CDR3 protein and keeps the most common genes and DNA. For this sample there are nearly 35,000 distinct CDR3 sequences; nearly 35% appear just once. The ten largest clones take up around 16% of the sample. Sequenced material: PBMCs, taken before or after stereotactic body radiation therapy (not recorded which). Every receptor here comes from a donor over 45 with non-small cell lung cancer.

This clonotype was detected ten times or more. The chain employs TRBV3-1 and TRBJ2-7; a weak D match, TRBD1 (6 bases). The CDR3 sequence is 12 residues long. CDR1 and CDR2 (germline): LGHDT, YNNKEL (reference sequence). V lost 1 base, J lost 6 bases, and 7 bases lay in between. DNA of the CDR3: TGTGCCAGCAGCCAAGTGGGGGCCGAGCAGTACTTC. Translating gives CASSQVGAEQYF.

The chain combines TRBV10-2 with TRBJ2-2; D tentatively reads TRBD1 or TRBD2 (5 bases each). Trimming pared 7 bases from V and 1 base from J, leaving 13 bases between. The CDR3 extends over 15 amino acids. From germline, CDR1 is WSHSY and CDR2 SAAADI. Here the CDR3 reads CASNLGRGNTGELFF. The CDR3, as DNA: TGCGCCAGCAACCTGGGACGGGGGAACACCGGGGAGCTGTTTTTT.

This clonotype came up many times. The V gene is TRBV20-1, the J gene TRBJ2-5, with 7 positions matching TRBD1. This CDR3 is 15 amino acids long. V shed 7 bases and J 5 bases; nucleotides not matched to a gene: 16. The germline V gene has CDR1 DFQATT and CDR2 SNEGSKA (reference sequence). The CDR3 nucleotides read TGCAGTGTTCGTGCCGGGACAGAAGGCGGCGAGACCCAGTACTTC. Its protein is CSVRAGTEGGETQYF.

At least ten counts were recorded for this clonotype. This chain joins TRBV3-1 and TRBJ1-3; D is perhaps TRBD1 (5 bases). The V end lost 1 base, the J end lost 4 bases, and 17 bases lay between the germline ends. Germline-derived CDR1 and CDR2 are LGHDT and YNNKEL (reference sequence). The CDR3 covers 17 residues. In DNA form, the CDR3 reads TGTGCCAGCAGCCAAGTCTCAGGGTCCCAAGCCGGAAACACCATATATTTT. Its translation is CASSQVSGSQAGNTIYF. Together with reference TRBV3-1 and TRBJ1-3, the CDR3 gives the full variable domain: DTAVSQTPKYLVTQMGNDKSIKCEQNLGHDTMYWYKQDSKKFLKIMFSYNNKELIINETVPNRFSPKSPDKAHLNLHINSLELGDSAVYFCASSQVSGSQAGNTIYFGEGSWLTVV.

There are many counts of this clonotype. As DNA, the CDR3 is TGCAGCCTTAGTGGGGGGGTCTACGAGCAGTACTTC. Translation: CSLSGGVYEQYF. The chain employs TRBV20-1 and TRBJ2-7, with 7 bases identical to TRBD2. Germline CDR1 is DFQATT and CDR2 is SNEGSKA (reference sequence). This CDR3 is 12 amino acids long.

Details on this clonotype: It may be a read error: a sequence one base away is much more abundant. CDR3 nucleotide sequence: TGTGCCAGTAGAAAACAGGGGGATGCTGAATCTTTCTTT. It codes for CASRKQGDAESFF. V and J are TRBV19 and TRBJ1-1; the match to TRBD1 covers 8 bases. The CDR3 is 13 amino acids. CDR1 LNHDA and CDR2 SQIVND come from the germline V gene (reference sequence). The whole variable domain, remainder taken from reference TRBV19 and TRBJ1-1, is DGGITQSPKYLFRKEGQNVTLSCEQNLNHDAMYWYRQDPGQGLRLIYYSQIVNDFQKGDIAEGYSVSREKKESFPLTVTSAQKNPTAFYLCASRKQGDAESFFGQGTRLTVV.

Comment on this clonotype: The likely explanation is a read error, given a far larger clone one base away. This chain joins TRBV7-9 and TRBJ1-2, with D perhaps matching TRBD1 (5 bases). The CDR3 loop spans 16 amino acids. V was clipped by 5 bases and J by 8 bases, with 24 bases between them. Germline CDR1 and CDR2: SEHNR and FQNEAQ (reference sequence). This CDR3 reads CASSLRWDGIYAGYTF. CDR3 in DNA: TGTGCCAGCAGCCTTCGCTGGGACGGTATCTATGCAGGCTACACCTTC.

With regard to this clonotype: This likely traces to a read error, being one base from a far larger clone. The chain uses TRBV6-2 or TRBV6-3 and TRBJ2-5; no firm D call. The CDR3 spans 15 residues. Germline-derived CDR1 and CDR2 are MNHEY and SVGEGT. The CDR3 here is CASSYRWQNQDTQYF. The CDR3 coding sequence is TGTGCCAGCAGTTACCGGTGGCAGAATCAAGATACCCAGTACTTC.

This chain joins TRBV27 and TRBJ2-3; weak D call: TRBD1 (5 bases). The CDR3 spans 15 residues. The germline V gene has CDR1 MNHEY and CDR2 SMNVEV (reference sequence). The V end was cut by 2 bases, the J end by 7 bases, with 16 bases between. The CDR3 DNA sequence: TGTGCCAGCAGTTTAGGGCCCGGTCGGACATATACGCAGTATTTT. Protein sequence: CASSLGPGRTYTQYF.

A few counts support this clonotype. The chain has TRBV6-1 and TRBJ2-2, with 12 bases identical to TRBD2. The germline V gene has CDR1 MNHNS and CDR2 SASEGT. The CDR3 spans 16 residues. V was clipped by 6 bases and J by 7 bases; unmatched bases: 9. The chain's CDR3 is CASSNGLAGFDGELFF. In DNA form, the CDR3 reads TGTGCCAGCAGCAACGGACTAGCGGGATTTGACGGGGAGCTGTTTTTT.